The 32 T cell receptor beta chains below were found in one sample sequenced in a study of T cells after yellow fever vaccination. One entry per CDR3 protein results from TCRdb running MiXCR on the 5' RACE reads. The sample has around 610,000 distinct CDR3 sequences; about 14% are singletons. The sequences come from PBMCs, collected on the day of the yellow fever booster vaccination. These receptors were obtained from a young man who received the YFV17D yellow fever vaccine.

The CDR3 bases are TGTGCCAGCAGCCACCTGACAGGGGGATACACTGAAGCTTTCTTT. It specifies CASSHLTGGYTEAFF. This chain links TRBV14 with TRBJ1-1; the match to TRBD1 covers 9 bases. The CDR3 runs 15 residues. J gave up 3 bases and V 3 bases, and 5 bases lay outside the gene matches. Germline V gives CDR1 SGHDN, CDR2 FVKESK. The full variable domain, its missing parts supplied by reference TRBV14 and TRBJ1-1, is EAGVTQFPSHSVIEKGQTVTLRCDPISGHDNLYWYRRVMGKEIKFLLHFVKESKQDESGMPNNRFLAERTGGTYSTLKVQPAELEDSGVYFCASSHLTGGYTEAFFGQGTRLTVV.

This clonotype has at least ten counts. The V gene is TRBV5-1, the J gene TRBJ2-5; D not resolved. This CDR3 is built from 13 residues. Germline lookup yields CDR1 SGHRS and CDR2 YFSETQ. V lost 5 bases and J lost 5, with 13 bases in between. Here the CDR3 reads CASSPSVGETQYF. As DNA, the CDR3 is TGCGCCAGCAGTCCCTCCGTCGGGGAGACCCAGTACTTC.

Many counts were recorded for this clonotype. The chain couples TRBV30 to TRBJ2-1; no clear D. V lost 2 bases and J 7 bases, leaving 6 bases between the germline ends. CDR3 length: 11 residues. The germline gives CDR1 GTSNPN, CDR2 SVGIG (reference sequence). CDR3 nucleotides: TGTGCCTGGAGTTATTCGAATGAGCAGTTCTTC. Protein product: CAWSYSNEQFF.

This clonotype turned up a few times. The CDR3 reads CASSPQASGSYNEQFF. The CDR3 region has the DNA TGTGCCAGCAGCCCCCAGGCTAGCGGATCCTACAATGAGCAGTTCTTC. The gene calls are TRBV7-9 and TRBJ2-1; 7 positions agree with TRBD2. The junction had 8 bases not matched to a gene; V was cut back by 5 bases and J by 1 base. Germline CDR1 reads SEHNR; CDR2 reads FQNEAQ (reference sequence). The CDR3 length is 16 residues.

V usage is TRBV20-1 and J usage is TRBJ2-7; 14 bases align to TRBD2. The J segment lost 2 bases and the V segment lost 5 bases, leaving 5 bases of the junction unmatched. Germline loops: CDR1 DFQATT, CDR2 SNEGSKA (reference sequence). The length of the CDR3 is 15 residues. The CDR3 spells CSAPRTSGRTYEQYF. CDR3 nucleotides: TGCAGTGCTCCGCGGACTAGCGGGAGGACCTACGAGCAGTACTTC.

This clonotype came up a few times. The chain employs TRBV2 and TRBJ2-2; D might be TRBD2 (5 bases). The CDR3 is 14 residues long. CDR1 and CDR2 (germline): SNHLY, FYNNEI. Trimming cost V 4 bases and J 8 bases, with 14 bases left between them. The CDR3 nucleotides are TGTGCCAGCAGTGTAGTTAAAGCGGTGGGGGAGCTGTTTTTT. This sequence encodes CASSVVKAVGELFF.

The table lists this clonotype with a few counts. The DNA for the CDR3 is TGTGCCAGCAGCTCTAACGGGATTCAGCCCCAGCATTTT. Translated, it gives CASSSNGIQPQHF. This sequence joins TRBV7-2 and TRBJ1-5; unclear D gene. V lost 4 bases, J lost 6 bases, and 10 bases lay in between. Germline CDR1 is SGHTA and CDR2 is FQGNSA. This CDR3 is built from 13 residues. Using reference TRBV7-2 and TRBJ1-5 for the parts outside the CDR3, the full variable domain is GAGVSQSPSNKVTEKGKDVELRCDPISGHTALYWYRQSLGQGLEFLIYFQGNSAPDKSGLPSDRFSAERTGGSVSTLTIQRTQQEDSAVYLCASSSNGIQPQHFGDGTRLSIL.

This clonotype was counted ten times or more. This sequence joins TRBV12-3 or TRBV12-4 and TRBJ2-1; D remains ambiguous. V lost 2 bases and J 4 bases, leaving 6 bases between the germline ends. This CDR3 has 13 amino acids. This CDR3 reads CASSLLEYNEQFF. The CDR3, as DNA: TGTGCCAGCAGTTTATTGGAATACAATGAGCAGTTCTTC.

This clonotype was seen ten or more times. The chain uses TRBV28 and TRBJ2-3, with 10 nucleotides matching TRBD2. This CDR3 region has 17 residues. V lost 3 bases, J lost 4 bases, and 10 bases stayed unmatched. Looked up from germline, CDR1 is MDHEN and CDR2 is SYDVKM. The CDR3 here is CASSFQFRLAGADTQYF. The CDR3 coding sequence is TGTGCCAGCAGTTTCCAGTTTCGGCTAGCGGGAGCAGATACGCAGTATTTT. Using reference TRBV28 and TRBJ2-3 for the parts outside the CDR3, the full variable domain is DVKVTQSSRYLVKRTGEKVFLECVQDMDHENMFWYRQDPGLGLRLIYFSYDVKMKEKGDIPEGYSVSREKKERFSLILESASTNQTSMYLCASSFQFRLAGADTQYFGPGTRLTVL.

Worth noting for this clonotype: A junction end diverges from the germline sequence, so it may reflect a read error. The J gene is TRBJ2-3, the V gene TRBV5-1; the match to TRBD2 covers 14 bases. The CDR3 length is 13 residues. Per the germline V gene, CDR1 is SGHRS and CDR2 is YFSETQ. The CDR3 loop reads CASSLSGLAGESF. The CDR3 region has the DNA TGCGCCAGCAGCTTGTCGGGACTAGCGGGAGAAAGTTTT.

This clonotype was observed a few times. The DNA for the CDR3 is TGTGCCAGCTCACCACCGGAGCGGAACTACTACGAGCAGTACTTC. Residues: CASSPPERNYYEQYF. The rearrangement links TRBV18 to TRBJ2-7; tentative D call: TRBD2 (5 bases). Germline V CDR1 and CDR2: KGHSH, LQKENI. Between the trimmed V and J ends, which lost 0 bases and 3 bases, there was a span of 12 bases. This CDR3 contains 15 residues. The whole variable domain, filled in from reference TRBV18 and TRBJ2-7, reads NAGVMQNPRHLVRRRGQEARLRCSPMKGHSHVYWYRQLPEEGLKFMVYLQKENIIDESGMPKERFSAEFPKEGPSILRIQQVVRGDSAAYFCASSPPERNYYEQYFGPGTRLTVT.

The V and J genes are TRBV6-2 or TRBV6-3 and TRBJ2-1; TRBD2 matches 11 bases. V trimming: 0 bases; J trimming: 9 bases; junction bases outside the gene matches: 10. From germline, CDR1 is MNHEY and CDR2 SVGEGT. This CDR3 is 17 amino acids long. For the CDR3, the DNA is TGTGCCAGCAGTTACTCGAGGACTAGCGGGTTCTATAGTGAGCAGTTCTTC. It is translated as CASSYSRTSGFYSEQFF.

The chain has TRBV10-3 and TRBJ2-5, with 7 positions matching TRBD1. Germline lookup yields CDR1 ENHRY and CDR2 SYGVKD. V gave up 4 bases and J gave up 3 bases; unmatched junction bases: 8. The CDR3 is 15 amino acids. The CDR3 region is CAISGTRTGEETQYF. The CDR3 DNA follows: TGTGCCATCAGTGGGACCAGGACAGGAGAAGAGACCCAGTACTTC.

This clonotype was detected only a few times. V usage is TRBV12-3 or TRBV12-4 and J usage is TRBJ2-3; 11 bases map to TRBD2. V dropped 3 bases and J dropped 7; count of bases not matched to a gene: 6. The CDR3 extends over 15 amino acids. The CDR3 loop is CASSFTGTSGHTQYF. CDR3 bases: TGTGCCAGCAGTTTCACCGGGACTAGCGGCCATACGCAGTATTTT.

This clonotype has a handful of counts. The chain has TRBV3-1 and TRBJ1-5; no reliable D call. Trimming cost V 1 base and J 7 bases, with 8 bases left between them. Looked up from germline, CDR1 is LGHDT and CDR2 is YNNKEL (reference sequence). CDR3 length equals 13 residues. CDR3 nucleotide sequence: TGTGCCAGCAGCCAAGGTCAGTACCAGCCCCAGCATTTT. Its protein product is CASSQGQYQPQHF.

The J gene is TRBJ2-5, the V gene TRBV5-4; 10 nucleotides agree with TRBD2. V lost 4 bases, J lost 3 bases, and 3 bases stayed unmatched. Looked up from germline, CDR1 is SGHNT and CDR2 is YYREEE (reference sequence). The CDR3 runs 14 residues. The CDR3 DNA follows: TGTGCCAGCAGCACTGGACTAGCGGAAGAGACCCAGTACTTC. Translated, it gives CASSTGLAEETQYF.

This clonotype was observed a handful of times. J is TRBJ2-1 and V is TRBV18; 8 nucleotides agree with TRBD1. From germline, CDR1 is KGHSH and CDR2 LQKENI. J gave up 2 bases and V 1 base, and 4 bases lay outside the gene matches. The CDR3 is 16 amino acids. Here the CDR3 reads CASSPQQGVAYNEQFF. In nucleotides, the CDR3 is TGTGCCAGCTCACCACAACAGGGGGTCGCCTACAATGAGCAGTTCTTC. Based on the CDR3 plus reference TRBV18 and TRBJ2-1, the full variable domain is NAGVMQNPRHLVRRRGQEARLRCSPMKGHSHVYWYRQLPEEGLKFMVYLQKENIIDESGMPKERFSAEFPKEGPSILRIQQVVRGDSAAYFCASSPQQGVAYNEQFFGPGTRLTVL.

There are a few counts of this clonotype. This chain connects TRBV10-2 to TRBJ2-7; 7 nucleotides line up with TRBD2. V lost 0 bases to trimming and J lost 1 base; unmatched junction nucleotides: 6. Germline V gives CDR1 WSHSY, CDR2 SAAADI. This CDR3 has 16 amino acids. CDR3 protein: CASSESRGRGSYEQYF. The CDR3 DNA is TGCGCCAGCAGTGAGTCGAGAGGGAGGGGTTCCTACGAGCAGTACTTC.

V is TRBV6-1 and J is TRBJ2-7; 7 bases fit TRBD2. Trimming cost V 8 bases and J 3 bases; bases outside gene matches: 10. The germline CDR1 and CDR2 sequences are MNHNS and SASEGT. The CDR3 extends over 14 amino acids. The CDR3 reads CASGGGPSVYEQYF. The CDR3 DNA is TGTGCCAGCGGGGGAGGGCCGTCCGTCTACGAGCAGTACTTC.

The chain uses TRBV5-1 and TRBJ2-5; TRBD2 matches at 8 bases. J was trimmed by 3 bases and V by 4 bases; bases with no gene match: 8. From germline, CDR1 is SGHRS and CDR2 YFSETQ. This CDR3 has 15 amino acids. CDR3 loop: CASSTGGSGKETQYF. CDR3 nucleotides: TGCGCCAGCAGCACTGGCGGTAGCGGGAAAGAGACCCAGTACTTC. The whole variable domain, filled in from reference TRBV5-1 and TRBJ2-5, reads KAGVTQTPRYLIKTRGQQVTLSCSPISGHRSVSWYQQTPGQGLQFLFEYFSETQRNKGNFPGRFSGRQFSNSRSEMNVSTLELGDSALYLCASSTGGSGKETQYFGPGTRLLVL.

The chain combines TRBV20-1 with TRBJ1-5; 7 nucleotides align to TRBD1. This CDR3 has 12 amino acids. Germline CDR1 and CDR2: DFQATT and SNEGSKA (reference sequence). The V segment lost 4 bases and the J segment 5 bases; nucleotides outside the gene matches: 2. As DNA, the CDR3 is TGCAGTGCTATCAGGGGGGATCAGCCCCAGCATTTT. Its translation is CSAIRGDQPQHF.

This clonotype appeared a few times. The CDR3 reads CASSSSSGSFSEQYF. In nucleotides, the CDR3 is TGTGCCAGCAGCTCCTCTAGCGGGAGTTTTAGCGAGCAGTACTTC. The chain employs TRBV7-2 and TRBJ2-7; TRBD2 matches at 10 bases. The CDR3 is 15 amino acids. The V segment lost 4 bases and the J segment 6 bases; nucleotides outside the gene matches: 9. Germline loops: CDR1 SGHTA, CDR2 FQGNSA.

The rearrangement joins TRBV5-1 to TRBJ2-2, with D possibly matching TRBD2 (5 bases). The ends were cut back, 1 base at V and 7 bases at J, with 11 bases in the middle. Germline loops: CDR1 SGHRS, CDR2 YFSETQ. The CDR3 covers 14 residues. DNA of the CDR3: TGCGCCAGCAGCTTGACAGCTGGGAGCGGGGAGCTGTTTTTT. This translates into CASSLTAGSGELFF.

The V call is TRBV7-9, the J call TRBJ2-1, with a weak D call TRBD1 (6 bases). CDR1 and CDR2 from the germline V gene are SEHNR and FQNEAQ (reference sequence). Between the trimmed V and J ends, which lost 3 bases and 7 bases, there was a span of 10 bases. The length of the CDR3 is 13 residues. The CDR3 DNA follows: TGTGCCAGCAGCTTGCAGGGGCCTAATGAGCAGTTCTTC. It codes for CASSLQGPNEQFF.

A word on this clonotype: The limits of the CDR3 on the DNA are not certain, so only TCRdb's listed CDR3 is given. V and J are TRBV29-1 and TRBJ2-7; TRBD2, the table's D call, was not compared with the DNA. Both ends counted, the CDR3 spans 10 residues. Germline V gene sequence: CDR1 SQVTM, CDR2 ANQGSEA. The CDR3: CSVGTGTRYF.

The table lists this clonotype with many counts. The gene calls are TRBV29-1 and TRBJ2-7; maybe TRBD1 (6 bases). The V end was cut by 4 bases, the J end by 7 bases, with 14 bases between. CDR1 and CDR2 (germline): SQVTM, ANQGSEA. The CDR3 extends over 12 amino acids. CDR3 sequence reads: CSVAQGVEEQYF. CDR3 DNA: TGCAGCGTTGCACAGGGTGTTGAAGAGCAGTACTTC.

The chain has TRBV7-6 and TRBJ2-4; 10 positions match TRBD2. Germline CDR1 and CDR2: SGHVS and FNYEAQ. Trimming took 5 bases from V and 6 from J; bases not matched to a gene: 4. The CDR3 is made up of 14 amino acids. The CDR3 bases are TGTGCCAGCAGCCTCCTAGCGGGAGCAAACATTCAGTACTTC. As protein: CASSLLAGANIQYF.

The chain links TRBV3-1 to TRBJ2-7; 10 bases line up with TRBD2. Germline loops: CDR1 LGHDT, CDR2 YNNKEL (reference sequence). J gave up 7 bases and V 0 bases, and 9 bases lay outside the gene matches. CDR3 length: 16 amino acids. The CDR3 region has the DNA TGTGCCAGCAGCCAAGAGGGACTAGCGAGAAGAGGAGAGCAGTACTTC. This codes for CASSQEGLARRGEQYF.

A few counts support this clonotype. J is TRBJ1-1 and V is TRBV29-1; tentatively, D is TRBD1 (6 bases). V lost 5 bases, J lost 4 bases, and 17 bases lay in between. CDR3 length equals 14 residues. Germline V gives CDR1 SQVTM, CDR2 ANQGSEA. The CDR3 sequence: CSVNRGAGSTEAFF. The CDR3 region has the DNA TGCAGCGTTAACCGGGGGGCGGGTAGCACTGAAGCTTTCTTT.

This clonotype was detected a few times. This chain connects TRBV7-3 to TRBJ2-1, with 8 bases that match TRBD2. The ends lost 7 bases at V and 13 bases at J; junction bases unmatched: 12. Germline values: CDR1 SGHTA, CDR2 FQGTGA. The CDR3 consists of 13 residues. The CDR3 DNA reads as TGTGCCAGCACCCCGGGTAGCGGGAAAGTCCAGTTCTTC. This sequence encodes CASTPGSGKVQFF.

This chain links TRBV6-2 or TRBV6-3 with TRBJ2-7; D remains unclear. This CDR3 has 16 residues. The V gene lost 4 bases and the J gene lost 2 bases, with 18 bases spanning the gap. The germline gives CDR1 MNHEY, CDR2 SVGEGT. The CDR3 spells CASSSPLDTPAYEQYF. The CDR3 DNA follows: TGTGCCAGCAGTTCCCCCCTCGACACTCCAGCCTACGAGCAGTACTTC.

This clonotype was counted only a few times. J is TRBJ1-2 and V is TRBV5-1; no firm D call. The CDR3 runs 16 residues. Germline assignment: CDR1 SGHRS and CDR2 YFSETQ. Trimming shortened V by 5 bases and J by 2 bases, and 19 bases separated the two germline ends. The CDR3 region is CASRRRSDNLNYGYTF. CDR3 nucleotides: TGCGCCAGCAGGAGGAGGAGCGACAACTTAAACTATGGCTACACCTTC.